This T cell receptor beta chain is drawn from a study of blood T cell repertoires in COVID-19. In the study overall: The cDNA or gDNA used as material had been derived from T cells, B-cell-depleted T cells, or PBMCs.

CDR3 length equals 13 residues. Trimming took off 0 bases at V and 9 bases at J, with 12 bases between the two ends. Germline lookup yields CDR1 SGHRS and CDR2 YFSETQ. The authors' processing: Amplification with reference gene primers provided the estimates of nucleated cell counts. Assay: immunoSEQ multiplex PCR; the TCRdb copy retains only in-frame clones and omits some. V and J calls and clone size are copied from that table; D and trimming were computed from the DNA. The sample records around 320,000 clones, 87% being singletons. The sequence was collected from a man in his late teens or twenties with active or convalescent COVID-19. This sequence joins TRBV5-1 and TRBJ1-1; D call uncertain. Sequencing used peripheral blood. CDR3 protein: CASSLVSQAKAFF. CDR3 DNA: TGCGCCAGCAGCTTGGTTAGCCAAGCAAAAGCTTTCTTT.